The 15 T cell receptor beta chains reported below all come from one sample, sequenced in a study of blood T cell repertoires in COVID-19. Profiling relied on immunoSEQ multiplex PCR, and the TCRdb table lists in-frame clones only, not all of them. The data contain 200,000 to 250,000 clones, 75% to 90% of them singletons. Sequenced: peripheral blood. Receptor source: a human donor in a cohort sampled during active COVID-19.

The chain carries TRBV4-3 and TRBJ1-1; D gene unclear. There are 14 residues in the CDR3. Germline V gene lookup returns CDR1 LGHNA and CDR2 YSLEER. V was clipped by 0 bases and J by 1 base, with 6 bases between them. This chain's CDR3 is CASSQESKNTEAFF. In DNA form, the CDR3 reads TGCGCCAGCAGCCAAGAATCAAAGAACACTGAAGCTTTCTTT.

This clone was detected only once. The V call is TRBV4-3, the J call TRBJ2-5; 7 bases agree with TRBD2. Germline CDR1 and CDR2: LGHNA and YSLEER. The CDR3 totals 15 residues. Germline trimming cut 0 bases from V and 5 bases from J; bases unmatched to any gene: 6. The CDR3 DNA is TGCGCCAGCAGCCAAGAGGGGCGGGAGAGGGAGACCCAGTACTTC. Amino acid sequence: CASSQEGRERETQYF.

This clone appeared a single time. The chain joins TRBV27 to TRBJ2-7; TRBD1 matches at 10 bases. Germline assignment: CDR1 MNHEY and CDR2 SMNVEV (reference sequence). Trimming at V came to 2 bases and at J to 3 bases, leaving 7 bases not matched to a gene. The CDR3 covers 16 residues. Written as DNA, the CDR3 is TGTGCCAGCAGTTTAAGCCGGGACAGGGGATTCTACGAGCAGTACTTC. Translated: CASSLSRDRGFYEQYF.

The chain has TRBV5-6 and TRBJ1-2, with 7 positions matching TRBD1. Germline CDR1 reads SGHDT; CDR2 reads YYEEEE. The CDR3 covers 14 residues. Trimming took 2 bases from V and 2 from J; bases not matched to a gene: 3. The CDR3 nucleotides are TGTGCCAGCAGCTTACAGGGGTTCAACTATGGCTACACCTTC. It specifies CASSLQGFNYGYTF.

This chain joins TRBV5-1 and TRBJ2-3; 12 bases agree with TRBD2. Germline-derived CDR1 and CDR2 are SGHRS and YFSETQ. V dropped 4 bases and J dropped 4; count of bases not matched to a gene: 7. CDR3 length: 16 residues. The CDR3 reads CASSRTTSGRPDTQYF. The CDR3 nucleotides read TGCGCCAGCAGCAGGACGACTAGCGGGAGACCAGATACGCAGTATTTT.

The rearrangement links TRBV5-1 to TRBJ2-3; 10 bases align to TRBD2. Germline lookup yields CDR1 SGHRS and CDR2 YFSETQ. V gave up 2 bases and J gave up 4 bases; unmatched junction bases: 13. The CDR3 is 18 amino acids. The CDR3 protein is CASSFRMNSGRPPDTQYF. CDR3 DNA: TGCGCCAGCAGCTTCAGGATGAATAGCGGGAGGCCCCCAGATACGCAGTATTTT.

The chain carries TRBV6-2 or TRBV6-3 and TRBJ1-4; no clear D gene. Germline-derived CDR1 and CDR2 are MNHEY and SVGEGT. The CDR3 is 16 residues long. V lost 5 bases, J lost 0 bases, and 13 bases lay in between. The DNA for the CDR3 is TGTGCCAGCAGTCCAAATAGACGGGCAACTAATGAAAAACTGTTTTTT. This codes for CASSPNRRATNEKLFF.

CDR3 residues: CASSSGLAGLSEQYF. CDR3 nucleotide sequence: TGTGCCAGCAGCTCTGGACTAGCGGGTCTATCCGAGCAGTACTTC. The rearrangement uses TRBV28 and TRBJ2-7, with 11 bases lining up with TRBD2. This CDR3 contains 15 residues. V dropped 6 bases and J dropped 6; count of bases not matched to a gene: 10. The germline V gene has CDR1 MDHEN and CDR2 SYDVKM.

The CDR3 DNA reads as TGTGCCAGCAGCGCGGTCCGGGACAGGGAAAGGAAGCCCCAGCATTTT. Its protein is CASSAVRDRERKPQHF. V usage is TRBV5-6 and J usage is TRBJ1-5; TRBD1 aligns across 9 bases. The CDR3 runs to 16 residues. Unmatched junction bases numbered 13, after V lost 4 bases and J lost 8 bases. Germline-derived CDR1 and CDR2 are SGHDT and YYEEEE.

The V gene is TRBV4-3, the J gene TRBJ2-7; the D gene is possibly TRBD2 (6 bases). The germline V gene has CDR1 LGHNA and CDR2 YSLEER. Trimming took 0 bases from V and 2 from J, leaving 14 bases between them. The CDR3 consists of 16 residues. Here the CDR3 reads CASSQELSLAPYEQYF. The CDR3 nucleotides are TGCGCCAGCAGCCAAGAGTTGTCACTAGCACCCTACGAGCAGTACTTC.

This clone was observed a handful of times. The rearrangement joins TRBV19 to TRBJ2-1, with D tentatively TRBD2 (6 bases). Trimming left V 6 bases short and J 6 bases short, with 18 bases between. CDR1 LNHDA and CDR2 SQIVND come from the germline V gene (reference sequence). This CDR3 is built from 15 residues. The CDR3 reads CASRRARESGNEQFF. For the CDR3, the DNA is TGTGCCAGTAGAAGGGCTCGGGAGTCTGGCAATGAGCAGTTCTTC.

The chain recombines TRBV28 with TRBJ2-7; TRBD1 matches at 8 bases. The CDR3 length is 15 residues. Trimming took 3 bases from V and 2 from J; bases not matched to a gene: 6. Per germline, CDR1 MDHEN and CDR2 SYDVKM. The CDR3 spells CASSFDRQGTYEQYF. CDR3 nucleotide sequence: TGTGCCAGCAGTTTTGATCGACAGGGGACCTACGAGCAGTACTTC.

V gene TRBV29-1 combines with J gene TRBJ2-7, with D possibly matching TRBD1 (6 bases). Trimming pared 7 bases from V and 0 bases from J, leaving 13 bases between. The CDR3 extends over 13 amino acids. CDR1 is SQVTM and CDR2 is ANQGSEA in the germline V gene. The CDR3 coding sequence is TGCAGCGCCTCCGACAGGAGCTCCTACGAGCAGTACTTC. Its protein is CSASDRSSYEQYF.

The J gene is TRBJ2-6, the V gene TRBV5-1; D gene uncertain. This CDR3 spans 14 amino acids. Germline V gene lookup returns CDR1 SGHRS and CDR2 YFSETQ. Trimming took off 3 bases at V and 0 bases at J, with 4 bases between the two ends. The CDR3 DNA reads as TGCGCCAGCAGCTCTATCTCTGGGGCCAACGTCCTGACTTTC. Its translation: CASSSISGANVLTF.

The V and J genes are TRBV7-9 and TRBJ1-3; 7 nucleotides align to TRBD1. CDR1 is SEHNR and CDR2 is FQNEAQ in the germline V gene (reference sequence). This CDR3 spans 16 amino acids. V was pared by 5 bases and J by 0 bases, with 7 bases of the junction left unmatched. The CDR3 protein is CASSQIGTASGNTIYF. CDR3 in DNA: TGTGCCAGCAGCCAAATTGGGACAGCCTCTGGAAACACCATATATTTT.